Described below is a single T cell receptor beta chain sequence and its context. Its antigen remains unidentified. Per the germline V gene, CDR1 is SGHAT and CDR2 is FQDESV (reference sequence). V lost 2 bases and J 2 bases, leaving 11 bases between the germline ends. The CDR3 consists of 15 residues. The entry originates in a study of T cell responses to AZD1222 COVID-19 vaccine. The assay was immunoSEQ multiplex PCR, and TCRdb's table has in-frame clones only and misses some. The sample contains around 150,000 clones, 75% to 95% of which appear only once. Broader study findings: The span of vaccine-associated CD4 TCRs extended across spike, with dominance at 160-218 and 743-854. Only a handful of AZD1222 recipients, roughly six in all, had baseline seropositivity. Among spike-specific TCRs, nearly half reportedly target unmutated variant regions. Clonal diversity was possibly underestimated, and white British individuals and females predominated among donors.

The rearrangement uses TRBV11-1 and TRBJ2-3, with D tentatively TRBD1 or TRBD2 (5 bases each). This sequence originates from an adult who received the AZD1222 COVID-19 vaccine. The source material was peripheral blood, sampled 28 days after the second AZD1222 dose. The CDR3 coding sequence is TGTGCCAGCAGCTTAATAGGGGACGACACAGATACGCAGTATTTT. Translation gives CASSLIGDDTDTQYF. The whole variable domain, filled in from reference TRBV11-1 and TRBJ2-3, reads EAEVAQSPRYKITEKSQAVAFWCDPISGHATLYWYRQILGQGPELLVQFQDESVVDDSQLPKDRFSAERLKGVDSTLKIQPAELGDSAMYLCASSLIGDDTDTQYFGPGTRLTVL.